This T cell receptor beta chain was sequenced during a study of blood T cell repertoires in COVID-19. Study information: Sample material is recorded as cDNA or gDNA derived from T cells, B-cell-depleted T cells, or PBMCs.

In the authors' methods: The assay estimated nucleated cells by amplifying reference gene primers. The method was immunoSEQ multiplex PCR; TCRdb's version includes in-frame clones alone and lacks a portion of them. V and J calls and clone size follow that table, whereas D and trimming were derived from the DNA. Of 250,000 or so clones listed, more than 80% are singletons. Membership in each cohort depended on participant-reported clinical history. The CDR3 is 11 amino acids. Trimming stripped 3 bases from V and 7 bases from J, with 9 bases between. Looked up from germline, CDR1 is DFQATT and CDR2 is SNEGSKA (reference sequence).

The receptor comes from a man in his fifties or sixties who had been exposed to COVID-19. Specimen: PBMCs or T cells enriched from blood (not recorded which). V usage is TRBV20-1 and J usage is TRBJ1-2, with a possible D match to TRBD1 (5 bases). This chain's CDR3 is CSASRAAGYTF. CDR3 in DNA: TGCAGTGCTAGCAGGGCGGCTGGCTACACCTTC.